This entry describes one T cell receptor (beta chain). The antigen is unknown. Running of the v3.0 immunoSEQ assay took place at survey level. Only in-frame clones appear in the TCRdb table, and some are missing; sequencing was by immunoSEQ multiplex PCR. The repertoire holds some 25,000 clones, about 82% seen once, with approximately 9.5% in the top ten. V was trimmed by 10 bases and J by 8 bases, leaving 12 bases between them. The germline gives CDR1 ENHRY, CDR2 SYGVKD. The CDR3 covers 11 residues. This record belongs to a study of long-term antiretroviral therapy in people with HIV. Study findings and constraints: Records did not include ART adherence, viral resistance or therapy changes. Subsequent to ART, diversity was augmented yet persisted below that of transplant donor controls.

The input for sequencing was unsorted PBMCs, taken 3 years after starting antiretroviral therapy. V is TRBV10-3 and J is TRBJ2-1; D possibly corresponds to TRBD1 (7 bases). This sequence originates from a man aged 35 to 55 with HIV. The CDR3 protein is CASGTADEQFF. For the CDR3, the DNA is TGTGCCAGCGGGACAGCCGATGAGCAGTTCTTC.